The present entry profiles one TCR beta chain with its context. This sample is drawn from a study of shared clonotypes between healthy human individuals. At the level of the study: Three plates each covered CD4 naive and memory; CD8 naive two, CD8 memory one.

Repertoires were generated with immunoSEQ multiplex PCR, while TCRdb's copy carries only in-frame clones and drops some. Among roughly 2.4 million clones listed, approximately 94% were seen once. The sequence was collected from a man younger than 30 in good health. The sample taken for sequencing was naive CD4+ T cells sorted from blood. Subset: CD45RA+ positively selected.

The CDR3 reads CASGIRTDANSPLHF. The CDR3 DNA reads TGTGCCAGCGGAATTCGGACAGACGCCAATTCACCCCTCCACTTT. The chain recombines TRBV2 with TRBJ1-6, with D tentatively TRBD1 (6 bases). Trimming stripped 8 bases from V and 7 bases from J, with 18 bases between. The CDR3 is 15 residues long. CDR1 and CDR2 (germline): SNHLY, FYNNEI.